These 9 T cell receptor beta chains originate from one sample sequenced in a study of shared clonotypes between healthy human individuals. The table came from immunoSEQ multiplex PCR; TCRdb's copy has only in-frame clones and leaves some out. The data hold 600,000 to 750,000 clones, with 72% observed a single time. The sequenced sample was memory CD4+ T cells sorted from blood. Subset: CD45RA-negative fraction. These receptors were collected from a woman younger than 45 in good health.

V and J are TRBV5-1 and TRBJ1-1; D might be TRBD1 (5 bases). The length of the CDR3 is 16 residues. CDR1 and CDR2 from the germline V gene are SGHRS and YFSETQ. The ends were cut back, 4 bases at V and 1 base at J, with 17 bases in the middle. CDR3 coding DNA: TGCGCCAGCAGCACGGACGCGGGACTCAGGAACACTGAAGCTTTCTTT. Its translation: CASSTDAGLRNTEAFF. Complete variable domain (other parts from reference TRBV5-1 and TRBJ1-1): KAGVTQTPRYLIKTRGQQVTLSCSPISGHRSVSWYQQTPGQGLQFLFEYFSETQRNKGNFPGRFSGRQFSNSRSEMNVSTLELGDSALYLCASSTDAGLRNTEAFFGQGTRLTVV.

The V call is TRBV19, the J call TRBJ1-2; no definite D call. This CDR3 spans 15 amino acids. V lost 3 bases, J lost 3 bases, and 14 bases lay in between. CDR1 is LNHDA and CDR2 is SQIVND in the germline V gene (reference sequence). The CDR3 sequence is CASSILELGDYGYTF. As DNA, the CDR3 is TGTGCCAGTAGTATTTTGGAGTTGGGCGACTATGGCTACACCTTC.

The chain joins TRBV27 to TRBJ2-5, with no clear D. V lost 1 base and J lost 6, with 18 bases in between. This CDR3 has 16 amino acids. The germline CDR1 and CDR2 sequences are MNHEY and SMNVEV (reference sequence). The DNA of the CDR3 is TGTGCCAGCAGTTTATATCGAGGTAGCTCAATCCAGACCCAGTACTTC. It translates to CASSLYRGSSIQTQYF.

Regarding this clone: Different DNA sequences within this sample yield the same CDR3. This chain uses TRBV15 with TRBJ1-5; TRBD1 aligns across 7 bases. With 3 bases clipped from V and 2 bases from J, the junction kept 4 bases outside the gene matches. Germline V lookup: CDR1 LNHNV, CDR2 YYDKDF (reference sequence). The CDR3 contains 15 residues. CDR3: CATSRAGTGNQPQHF. The DNA of the CDR3 is TGTGCCACCAGCAGGGCCGGGACAGGCAATCAGCCCCAGCATTTT. The whole variable domain, filled in from reference TRBV15 and TRBJ1-5, reads DAMVIQNPRYQVTQFGKPVTLSCSQTLNHNVMYWYQQKSSQAPKLLFHYYDKDFNNEADTPDNFQSRRPNTSFCFLDIRSPGLGDTAMYLCATSRAGTGNQPQHFGDGTRLSIL.

V gene TRBV11-2 combines with J gene TRBJ2-2; D is undetermined. CDR3 length: 16 residues. With 2 bases removed from V and 2 bases from J, the gap between germline ends came to 12 bases. The germline CDR1 and CDR2 sequences are SGHAT and FQNNGV. The CDR3: CASSLIAVINTGELFF. CDR3 DNA: TGTGCCAGCAGCTTAATTGCGGTCATTAACACCGGGGAGCTGTTTTTT.

CDR3 nucleotide sequence: TGCGCCAGCAGCCCCGGGCAAGGGCCGGCCTACGAGCAGTACTTC. This gives the protein CASSPGQGPAYEQYF. The chain carries TRBV4-1 and TRBJ2-7; D remains ambiguous. The germline V gene encodes CDR1 MGHRA and CDR2 YSYEKL. This CDR3 comprises 15 residues. The V end was cut by 4 bases, the J end by 2 bases, with 15 bases between.

V is TRBV5-6 and J is TRBJ1-2, with unresolved D. Trimming stripped 1 base from V and 4 bases from J, with 14 bases between. This CDR3 region has 15 residues. Germline CDR1 SGHDT, CDR2 YYEEEE. The CDR3 reads CASSLRGGQTYGYTF. The DNA of the CDR3 is TGTGCCAGCAGCTTGCGCGGTGGCCAGACCTATGGCTACACCTTC.

Of note for this clone: Other DNA sequences in this specimen translate into the identical CDR3. The chain uses TRBV5-1 and TRBJ2-2; D gene unclear. The V end was cut by 2 bases, the J end by 1 base, with 6 bases between. This CDR3 contains 14 residues. The germline CDR1 and CDR2 sequences are SGHRS and YFSETQ. The DNA of the CDR3 is TGCGCCAGCAGCTTAACAGTGAACACCGGGGAGCTGTTTTTT. As protein: CASSLTVNTGELFF.

The chain is built from TRBV2 and TRBJ2-7; 8 bases are a match to TRBD1. The V and J ends lost 3 bases and 2 bases, in that order; junction bases with no gene match: 9. Germline values: CDR1 SNHLY, CDR2 FYNNEI. The CDR3 consists of 16 residues. CDR3 in DNA: TGTGCCAGCAGTGATCTTTTCTGGGACAGGCCCTACGAGCAGTACTTC. It codes for CASSDLFWDRPYEQYF.